This TCR beta chain was sequenced in a study of glioma-infiltrating T cells. Amplification of TCR alpha and beta CDR3 regions from RNA used iRepertoire nested multiplex PCR. Tissue mRNA or PBMC total RNA, roughly 85-450 ng, went into one-step reverse transcription and amplification. TCRdb re-called the multiplex PCR reads with MiXCR, one entry per CDR3 protein. This table holds over 70,000 distinct CDR3 sequences, around 23% found once. This clonotype showed up many times. The J segment lost 8 bases and the V segment lost 6 bases, leaving 9 bases of the junction unmatched. The CDR3 length is 15 residues. Germline assignment: CDR1 MNHNS and CDR2 SASEGT.

Source material: glioma tissue, nonneoplastic brain tissue, or PBMCs (not recorded which). This clonotype was obtained from a human donor with low-grade glioma or glioblastoma, undergoing nonglioma brain surgery, or in good health (not recorded which). The chain joins TRBV6-1 to TRBJ1-6; 8 bases match TRBD1. Here the CDR3 reads CASSPAGQGYSPLHF. Here the CDR3 DNA reads TGTGCCAGCAGCCCCGCCGGACAGGGATATTCACCCCTCCACTTT.